This T cell receptor (beta chain) appears in the sequencing data of a study of blood T cell repertoires in COVID-19. Study overall: Sample material is recorded as cDNA or gDNA derived from T cells, B-cell-depleted T cells, or PBMCs.

This clone was found once. CDR1 and CDR2 from the germline V gene are LGHDT and YNNKEL (reference sequence). The length of the CDR3 is 18 residues. J gave up 1 base and V 0 bases, and 7 bases lay outside the gene matches. TCRdb's copy holds only in-frame clones and misses some; the assay was immunoSEQ multiplex PCR. The sample includes a few hundred thousand clones, about 90% of them seen just once. V is TRBV3-1 (or the pseudogene TRBV3-2) and J is TRBJ1-4, with TRBD1 matching 8 bases. Specimen: PBMCs or T cells enriched from blood (not recorded which). The receptor's source is a man aged 25-45 years who had recovered from COVID-19. Here the CDR3 DNA reads TGTGCCAGCAGCCAAGATGACAGGGGAGGGAGAACTAATGAAAAACTGTTTTTT. As protein: CASSQDDRGGRTNEKLFF.